Each of the 27 T cell receptor beta chains below was sequenced from the same sample in a study of blood T cell repertoires in COVID-19. Produced via immunoSEQ multiplex PCR; TCRdb's table is partial and in-frame only. The data contain about 270,000 clones, 70% to 90% of them seen just once; the ten biggest clones take up about 10%. The specimen sequenced was peripheral blood. The receptors come from a woman in her 70s with acute or convalescent COVID-19.

The chain is built from TRBV6-1 and TRBJ1-6, with TRBD1 matching 7 bases. This CDR3 spans 14 amino acids. CDR1 and CDR2 (germline): MNHNS, SASEGT. V dropped 1 base and J dropped 13; count of bases not matched to a gene: 7. In nucleotides, the CDR3 is TGTGCCAGCAGTGAAGGGACAGGCGAACTTCCCCTCCACTTT. Amino acids: CASSEGTGELPLHF.

This clone appeared once. This chain joins TRBV6-5 and TRBJ1-1; no clear D. Trimming removed 5 bases at V and 1 base at J, with 8 bases between. The CDR3 loop spans 13 amino acids. From germline, CDR1 is MNHEY and CDR2 SVGAGI. DNA of the CDR3: TGTGCCAGCAGTCTTACCGGGAACACTGAAGCTTTCTTT. It translates to CASSLTGNTEAFF.

V and J are TRBV7-3 and TRBJ1-5; D remains ambiguous. The germline gives CDR1 SGHTA, CDR2 FQGTGA. V was clipped by 5 bases and J by 5 bases, with 10 bases between them. The CDR3 is 13 amino acids. DNA for the CDR3: TGTGCCAGCAGCCTCAGTCCAGATCAGCCCCAGCATTTT. This sequence encodes CASSLSPDQPQHF. The variable domain in full, with the rest retrieved from reference TRBV7-3 and TRBJ1-5, is GAGVSQTPSNKVTEKGKYVELRCDPISGHTALYWYRQSLGQGPEFLIYFQGTGAADDSGLPNDRFFAVRPEGSVSTLKIQRTERGDSAVYLCASSLSPDQPQHFGDGTRLSIL.

The chain couples TRBV7-8 to TRBJ1-1; tentatively, D is TRBD1 (6 bases). Looked up from germline, CDR1 is SGHVS and CDR2 is FQNEAQ. The CDR3 is 14 residues long. Trimming left V 5 bases short and J 3 bases short, with 13 bases between. The CDR3 DNA follows: TGTGCCAGCAGCAGGCCAGGGGTCGACACTGAAGCTTTCTTT. Residues: CASSRPGVDTEAFF.

The genes are TRBV5-4 and TRBJ2-4; TRBD2 might be the D (5 bases). The V end lost 3 bases, the J end lost 9 bases, and 13 bases lay between the germline ends. The germline V gene has CDR1 SGHNT and CDR2 YYREEE (reference sequence). CDR3 size: 13 residues. CDR3 DNA sequence: TGTGCCAGCAGCTCGGAGGAGATGGCCATTCAGTACTTC. This codes for CASSSEEMAIQYF.

The table lists this clone with a few counts. The V and J genes are TRBV12-3 or TRBV12-4 and TRBJ2-7, with a possible D match to TRBD2 (5 bases). This CDR3 comprises 12 residues. The V gene lost 3 bases and the J gene lost 5 bases, with 8 bases spanning the gap. The CDR3 is CASSLEVNEQYF. The CDR3 DNA is TGTGCCAGCAGTTTGGAGGTGAACGAGCAGTACTTC.

Only a few counts were recorded for this clone. This chain uses TRBV6-4 with TRBJ2-5; D remains unclear. Germline CDR1 is MRHNA and CDR2 is SNTAGT. The V gene lost 7 bases and the J gene lost 7 bases, with 7 bases spanning the gap. The CDR3 length is 10 residues. The CDR3 spells CASTRPTQYF. In DNA, the CDR3 is TGTGCCAGCACCCGTCCGACCCAGTACTTC.

This chain links TRBV5-1 with TRBJ2-2, with a possible D match to TRBD1 (5 bases). Deletions cut 3 bases from V and 3 bases from J, with 12 bases between. This CDR3 spans 15 amino acids. From germline, CDR1 is SGHRS and CDR2 YFSETQ. The CDR3 region is CASSSGDSYTGELFF. In nucleotides, the CDR3 is TGCGCCAGCAGCTCAGGTGACAGCTACACCGGGGAGCTGTTTTTT.

The chain has TRBV6-5 and TRBJ2-5; 9 bases align to TRBD2. The CDR3 runs 16 residues. J was trimmed by 5 bases and V by 4 bases; bases with no gene match: 11. The germline V gene has CDR1 MNHEY and CDR2 SVGAGI. In DNA, the CDR3 is TGTGCCAGCAGTTCCCGAGCGTTAGCGGGGGTTGAGACCCAGTACTTC. The encoded protein is CASSSRALAGVETQYF.

J is TRBJ1-2 and V is TRBV3-1 (or the pseudogene TRBV3-2), with a tentative D call TRBD1 (5 bases). Per germline, CDR1 LGHDT and CDR2 YNNKEL (reference sequence). The CDR3 loop spans 16 amino acids. Trimming shortened V by 4 bases and J by 6 bases, and 21 bases separated the two germline ends. Here the CDR3 DNA reads TGTGCCAGCAGCCTCGAAGGCCTTTCAGGGCATAATGGCTACACCTTC. Its translation: CASSLEGLSGHNGYTF.

The gene calls are TRBV7-2 and TRBJ2-2; 9 bases are shared with TRBD1. Looked up from germline, CDR1 is SGHTA and CDR2 is FQGNSA. The CDR3 has 18 amino acids. Trimming at V came to 2 bases and at J to 6 bases, leaving 13 bases not matched to a gene. CDR3 amino acids: CASSLMAPGQGVPGELFF. The CDR3 region has the DNA TGTGCCAGCAGCTTAATGGCCCCGGGACAGGGCGTGCCCGGGGAGCTGTTTTTT. Full variable domain (outside the CDR3, taken from reference TRBV7-2 and TRBJ2-2): GAGVSQSPSNKVTEKGKDVELRCDPISGHTALYWYRQSLGQGLEFLIYFQGNSAPDKSGLPSDRFSAERTGGSVSTLTIQRTQQEDSAVYLCASSLMAPGQGVPGELFFGEGSRLTVL.

This sequence joins TRBV5-6 and TRBJ2-3; 11 bases match TRBD2. CDR1 is SGHDT and CDR2 is YYEEEE in the germline V gene. Losses at the gene ends were 2 bases for V and 3 bases for J; bases not matched to a gene: 5. This CDR3 has 16 residues. Written as DNA, the CDR3 is TGTGCCAGCAGCTTTTCTAGCGGGGGGTGGACAGATACGCAGTATTTT. Amino acids: CASSFSSGGWTDTQYF.

This clone came up a few times. This rearrangement joins TRBV19 to TRBJ1-6; TRBD1 matches at 7 bases. With V trimmed by 8 bases and J by 17 bases, 12 bases remained unmatched. Germline V gene lookup returns CDR1 LNHDA and CDR2 SQIVND (reference sequence). This CDR3 region has 12 residues. The CDR3 spells CASGSGNRGIHF. In DNA, the CDR3 is TGTGCCAGTGGGTCCGGAAACAGGGGAATCCACTTT.

This chain connects TRBV7-9 to TRBJ1-1; D is undetermined. The germline V gene has CDR1 SEHNR and CDR2 FQNEAQ (reference sequence). CDR3 length: 13 residues. Trimming pared 4 bases from V and 5 bases from J, leaving 11 bases between. The CDR3 sequence: CASSYRRGTEAFF. CDR3 DNA: TGTGCCAGCAGCTACAGACGAGGGACTGAAGCTTTCTTT.

As regards this clone: Different DNA sequences within this sample yield the same CDR3. For the CDR3, the DNA is TGTGCCATCAGTGAGGGGGGCGGCTACACCTTC. This gives the protein CAISEGGGYTF. V usage is TRBV10-3 and J usage is TRBJ1-2; tentatively, D is TRBD1 (6 bases). Germline loops: CDR1 ENHRY, CDR2 SYGVKD. The CDR3 sequence is 11 residues long. V dropped 2 bases and J dropped 8 bases, with 6 bases sitting between them.

The chain recombines TRBV28 with TRBJ1-1; 12 positions agree with TRBD1. Germline V gives CDR1 MDHEN, CDR2 SYDVKM. V was pared by 4 bases and J by 8 bases, with 11 bases of the junction left unmatched. The CDR3 length is 16 residues. CDR3 loop: CASSSGTGGPRIEAFF. As DNA, the CDR3 is TGTGCCAGCAGTTCGGGGACAGGGGGCCCTCGAATCGAAGCTTTCTTT.

The chain carries TRBV7-3 and TRBJ1-1; D may be TRBD1 (6 bases). The CDR3 has 14 amino acids. From germline, CDR1 is SGHTA and CDR2 FQGTGA. The V end was cut by 4 bases, the J end by 1 base, with 10 bases between. CDR3 DNA sequence: TGTGCCAGCAGCTGGGGGACACCGAACACTGAAGCTTTCTTT. Its protein product is CASSWGTPNTEAFF.

V and J are TRBV12-3 or TRBV12-4 and TRBJ2-4; D is perhaps TRBD2 (5 bases). The V end lost 8 bases, the J end lost 0 bases, and 8 bases lay between the germline ends. This CDR3 has 13 amino acids. In nucleotides, the CDR3 is TGTGCCAGCGGGCGGGTAGCCAAAAACATTCAGTACTTC. It translates to CASGRVAKNIQYF.

The chain is built from TRBV7-3 and TRBJ2-3; possibly TRBD1 for D (6 bases). Germline CDR1 is SGHTA and CDR2 is FQGTGA. Trimming shortened V by 2 bases and J by 2 bases, and 8 bases separated the two germline ends. CDR3 length: 14 residues. DNA for the CDR3: TGTGCCAGCAGCTTATGGGGGCCCACAGATACGCAGTATTTT. This sequence encodes CASSLWGPTDTQYF.

The chain joins TRBV5-1 to TRBJ1-2, with TRBD1 matching 7 bases. Germline V gives CDR1 SGHRS, CDR2 YFSETQ. Trimming removed 3 bases from V and 5 bases from J; junction bases left unmatched: 13. CDR3 length: 16 amino acids. The CDR3 spells CASSSSTGSGSYGYTF. For the CDR3, the DNA is TGCGCCAGCAGCTCCTCGACAGGGAGCGGATCATATGGCTACACCTTC.

The chain couples TRBV2 to TRBJ2-7, with 8 bases matching TRBD1. This CDR3 comprises 12 residues. The germline V gene encodes CDR1 SNHLY and CDR2 FYNNEI. J lost 6 bases, V lost 4 bases, and 2 bases had no gene match. DNA for the CDR3: TGTGCCAGCAGTGGGACAGGGCCCGAGCAGTACTTC. Residues: CASSGTGPEQYF.

The V call is TRBV4-1, the J call TRBJ1-1, with D unresolved. This CDR3 contains 15 residues. Germline V gives CDR1 MGHRA, CDR2 YSYEKL. V shed 4 bases and J shed 5 bases, with 17 bases lying between them. This CDR3 reads CASSPVTAGFTEAFF. In DNA form, the CDR3 reads TGCGCCAGCAGCCCTGTTACGGCGGGGTTTACTGAAGCTTTCTTT.

The CDR3 DNA sequence: TGTGCCAGCAGCTTAAAGGCCGGGGGGGCAGATACGCAGTATTTT. It is translated as CASSLKAGGADTQYF. The chain combines TRBV7-9 with TRBJ2-3, with 8 positions matching TRBD2. The CDR3 contains 15 residues. J gave up 4 bases and V 2 bases, and 5 bases lay outside the gene matches. The germline gives CDR1 SEHNR, CDR2 FQNEAQ (reference sequence).

This clone was found once. This chain connects TRBV30 to TRBJ2-7; tentatively, D is TRBD1 (6 bases). Germline loops: CDR1 GTSNPN, CDR2 SVGIG (reference sequence). The CDR3 is 13 residues long. Trimming took off 7 bases at V and 2 bases at J, with 15 bases between the two ends. CDR3 nucleotides: TGTGCCTCCAACAGGGTAGTGACCTACGAGCAGTACTTC. Translating it yields CASNRVVTYEQYF.

The chain carries TRBV7-9 and TRBJ2-1; a weak D match, TRBD2 (7 bases). This CDR3 is 15 amino acids long. CDR1 and CDR2 (germline): SEHNR, FQNEAQ (reference sequence). V lost 5 bases to trimming and J lost 2 bases, with 13 bases between them. CDR3 region: CASSPRGGAYNEQFF. The CDR3 DNA reads as TGTGCCAGCAGCCCACGAGGGGGGGCCTACAATGAGCAGTTCTTC.

This sequence joins TRBV3-1 (or the pseudogene TRBV3-2) and TRBJ2-7; 7 nucleotides match TRBD2. There are 16 residues in the CDR3. Germline lookup yields CDR1 LGHDT and CDR2 YNNKEL (reference sequence). V lost 3 bases, J lost 2 bases, and 10 bases stayed unmatched. The CDR3 DNA sequence: TGTGCCAGCAGCCATTTAAGCGGGGCGCGAACCTACGAGCAGTACTTC. This gives the protein CASSHLSGARTYEQYF.

Regarding this clone: At the DNA level, this CDR3 is encoded by other sequences in the same sample as well. V gene TRBV5-1 combines with J gene TRBJ2-3, with TRBD1 as a possible D gene (6 bases). The V gene lost 0 bases and the J gene lost 5 bases, with 10 bases spanning the gap. This CDR3 comprises 14 residues. Germline V gives CDR1 SGHRS, CDR2 YFSETQ. CDR3 coding DNA: TGCGCCAGCAGCTTGGGGACAGAGGGAGATACGCAGTATTTT. This encodes CASSLGTEGDTQYF.